Presented here are 28 T cell receptor beta chains from one specimen sequenced in a study of T-cell memory formation after mild COVID-19. MiXCR, applied by TCRdb to the 5' RACE reads, yields one record per CDR3 protein. The profile shows 50,000 to 75,000 distinct CDR3 sequences, 9.3% of them singletons. The sample was PBMCs or a T cell subset sorted from them (not recorded which). All receptors come from a man aged 18 to 29 who had mild COVID-19 (a few samples of this study predate the infection). Cell type and time point are not known.

Here the CDR3 reads CASTINSGANVLTF. CDR3 DNA: TGTGCCAGCACCATAAATTCTGGGGCCAACGTCCTGACTTTC. V and J are TRBV6-1 and TRBJ2-6; D remains ambiguous. The CDR3 covers 14 residues. Trimming took 7 bases from V and 1 from J, leaving 8 bases between them. The germline V gene encodes CDR1 MNHNS and CDR2 SASEGT.

The genes are TRBV9 and TRBJ2-2; D is possibly TRBD2 (5 bases). V was clipped by 5 bases and J by 0 bases, with 14 bases between them. The CDR3 contains 16 residues. Germline V gene data show CDR1 as SGDLS and CDR2 as YYNGEE. CDR3 in DNA: TGTGCCAGCAGTGCGGGTGGCCGCGCGAACACCGGGGAGCTGTTTTTT. Translating gives CASSAGGRANTGELFF. Full variable domain (missing parts from reference TRBV9 and TRBJ2-2): DSGVTQTPKHLITATGQRVTLRCSPRSGDLSVYWYQQSLDQGLQFLIQYYNGEERAKGNILERFSAQQFPDLHSELNLSSLELGDSALYFCASSAGGRANTGELFFGEGSRLTVL.

This clonotype was detected many times. The rearrangement joins TRBV7-2 to TRBJ2-1; 10 bases line up with TRBD1. CDR1 is SGHTA, CDR2 FQGNSA, per germline. The CDR3 extends over 15 amino acids. Germline trimming cut 3 bases from V and 6 bases from J; bases unmatched to any gene: 5. CDR3 sequence (DNA): TGTGCCAGCAGCTTCGACAGGGGGCTGATCAATGAGCAGTTCTTC. Its translation is CASSFDRGLINEQFF.

This clonotype was observed a handful of times. The rearrangement joins TRBV4-3 to TRBJ2-2; weak D call: TRBD2 (6 bases). The CDR3 length is 16 residues. The germline V gene has CDR1 LGHNA and CDR2 YSLEER. The V gene lost 0 bases and the J gene lost 9 bases, with 17 bases spanning the gap. The CDR3 spells CASSQDRREITRELFF. DNA for the CDR3: TGCGCCAGCAGCCAAGATCGGAGGGAGATCACACGGGAGCTGTTTTTT.

This chain uses TRBV15 with TRBJ1-2; D not resolved. The CDR3 extends over 14 amino acids. V shed 0 bases and J shed 2 bases, with 7 bases lying between them. CDR1 and CDR2 (germline): LNHNV, YYDKDF (reference sequence). The CDR3 nucleotides are TGTGCCACCAGCAGAGATGGGCAAAACTATGGCTACACCTTC. Protein: CATSRDGQNYGYTF.

In this sample, this clonotype turned up many times. The V gene is TRBV24-1, the J gene TRBJ2-6, with D possibly TRBD2 on 6 matching bases. The CDR3 extends over 14 amino acids. The V end was cut by 9 bases, the J end by 0 bases, with 8 bases between. From germline, CDR1 is KGHDR and CDR2 SFDVKD. The CDR3 sequence is CATGRSSGANVLTF. The CDR3 nucleotides are TGTGCCACCGGGAGGAGCTCTGGGGCCAACGTCCTGACTTTC.

This clonotype has a handful of counts. The DNA is omitted, as the CDR3 cannot be located on it reliably, and the CDR3 follows TCRdb's listing. The chain's CDR3 is CASSFGAFGAGELFF. The chain has TRBV7-2 and TRBJ2-2; no DNA check was done on the table's D call, TRBD2. Counting both end residues, the CDR3 totals 15 amino acids. Germline V gene lookup returns CDR1 SGHTA and CDR2 FQGNSA.

The chain uses TRBV7-2 and TRBJ2-6; D is unclear. Trimming removed 2 bases from V and 0 bases from J, with 8 bases in between. The CDR3 is 16 residues long. The germline V gene has CDR1 SGHTA and CDR2 FQGNSA. The CDR3 bases are TGTGCCAGCAGCTTAAGTTTGGGCTCTGGGGCCAACGTCCTGACTTTC. It is translated as CASSLSLGSGANVLTF.

This clonotype was detected ten times or more. The chain recombines TRBV20-1 with TRBJ1-1; the D gene is possibly TRBD1 (5 bases). The germline V gene has CDR1 DFQATT and CDR2 SNEGSKA (reference sequence). Trimming stripped 6 bases from V and 0 bases from J, with 11 bases between. This CDR3 has 13 amino acids. The DNA for the CDR3 is TGCAGTGCCGACAGATTCATGAACACTGAAGCTTTCTTT. Translated, it gives CSADRFMNTEAFF.

This clonotype was observed a handful of times. The chain is built from TRBV20-1 and TRBJ2-1; TRBD2 matches 9 bases. The CDR3 is made up of 15 amino acids. With 0 bases clipped from V and 7 bases from J, the junction kept 7 bases outside the gene matches. The germline V gene has CDR1 DFQATT and CDR2 SNEGSKA (reference sequence). CDR3 amino acids: CSAREGGGADNEQFF. DNA of the CDR3: TGCAGTGCTAGAGAAGGCGGGGGGGCAGATAATGAGCAGTTCTTC.

The rearrangement joins TRBV12-3 or TRBV12-4 to TRBJ2-7; D is unresolved. With 2 bases removed from V and 5 bases from J, the gap between germline ends came to 10 bases. The CDR3 is 13 residues long. The CDR3 DNA follows: TGTGCCAGCAGTTTAAGTTTTACAGACGAGCAGTACTTC. Its protein product is CASSLSFTDEQYF.

V is TRBV3-1 and J is TRBJ2-1; 9 nucleotides line up with TRBD2. J gave up 2 bases and V 5 bases, and 7 bases lay outside the gene matches. From germline, CDR1 is LGHDT and CDR2 YNNKEL (reference sequence). CDR3 length equals 16 residues. The CDR3 spells CASSSTGGGAYNEQFF. The DNA for the CDR3 is TGTGCCAGCAGCTCCACAGGCGGGGGGGCCTACAATGAGCAGTTCTTC.

This chain links TRBV7-2 with TRBJ2-1; the match to TRBD2 covers 9 bases. Germline V gene lookup returns CDR1 SGHTA and CDR2 FQGNSA. V lost 5 bases to trimming and J lost 16 bases; unmatched junction nucleotides: 12. The CDR3 sequence is 13 residues long. CDR3 protein: CASSVSSGEVGFF. CDR3 nucleotide sequence: TGTGCCAGCAGCGTATCTAGCGGGGAAGTGGGATTCTTC. Together with reference TRBV7-2 and TRBJ2-1, the CDR3 gives the full variable domain: GAGVSQSPSNKVTEKGKDVELRCDPISGHTALYWYRQSLGQGLEFLIYFQGNSAPDKSGLPSDRFSAERTGGSVSTLTIQRTQQEDSAVYLCASSVSSGEVGFFGPGTRLTVL.

The chain combines TRBV4-2 with TRBJ2-5; D is perhaps TRBD1 or TRBD2 (6 bases each). Deletions cut 4 bases from V and 4 bases from J, with 16 bases between. CDR3 size: 15 residues. Germline CDR1 and CDR2: LGHNA and YNFKEQ. The DNA for the CDR3 is TGTGCCAGCAGCCCCCCTGGGGGGCCCCCAGAGACCCAGTACTTC. This encodes CASSPPGGPPETQYF.

V is TRBV20-1 and J is TRBJ1-1, with a tentative D call TRBD1 (5 bases). Trimming stripped 6 bases from V and 1 base from J, with 9 bases between. The germline V gene has CDR1 DFQATT and CDR2 SNEGSKA (reference sequence). There are 12 residues in the CDR3. CDR3 protein: CSAWGKNTEAFF. As DNA, the CDR3 is TGCAGTGCGTGGGGGAAGAACACTGAAGCTTTCTTT.

The sample holds a few counts of this clonotype. V is TRBV20-1 and J is TRBJ2-7; D is undetermined. V lost 5 bases to trimming and J lost 6 bases, with 17 bases between them. Germline-derived CDR1 and CDR2 are DFQATT and SNEGSKA (reference sequence). The CDR3 is made up of 13 amino acids. DNA for the CDR3: TGCAGTGCTGAGTATGTATCGGATTCCGAGCAGTACTTC. Encoded protein: CSAEYVSDSEQYF.

The rearrangement links TRBV28 to TRBJ1-5; 7 nucleotides match TRBD1. Germline assignment: CDR1 MDHEN and CDR2 SYDVKM. The V segment lost 5 bases and the J segment 3 bases; nucleotides outside the gene matches: 4. The CDR3 consists of 14 residues. The CDR3, as DNA: TGTGCCAGCAGTGGGGGGACAGACAATCAGCCCCAGCATTTT. The encoded protein is CASSGGTDNQPQHF.

The chain uses TRBV25-1 and TRBJ1-1; no definite D call. CDR1 is MGHDK and CDR2 is SYGVNS in the germline V gene. V dropped 2 bases and J dropped 4 bases, with 14 bases sitting between them. CDR3 length equals 15 residues. Here the CDR3 DNA reads TGTGCCAGCAGTGAAAGCGAGCTGCTAGGCACTGAAGCTTTCTTT. This gives the protein CASSESELLGTEAFF.

This clonotype is deemed medium-sized (0.01 to 0.1%). The J gene is TRBJ2-3, the V gene TRBV7-2; maybe TRBD2 (5 bases). V was cut by 6 bases and J by 9 bases, with 16 bases left in between. The CDR3 is 13 residues long. Germline V lookup: CDR1 SGHTA, CDR2 FQGNSA. CDR3 nucleotide sequence: TGTGCCAGCAGGACGGCCCGTGGAGGCACGCAGTATTTT. Translation: CASRTARGGTQYF. Full variable domain (remainder filled in from reference TRBV7-2 and TRBJ2-3): GAGVSQSPSNKVTEKGKDVELRCDPISGHTALYWYRQSLGQGLEFLIYFQGNSAPDKSGLPSDRFSAERTGGSVSTLTIQRTQQEDSAVYLCASRTARGGTQYFGPGTRLTVL.

The V call is TRBV20-1, the J call TRBJ2-5; 8 nucleotides line up with TRBD1. With V trimmed by 0 bases and J by 2 bases, 5 bases remained unmatched. This CDR3 is 15 amino acids long. Looked up from germline, CDR1 is DFQATT and CDR2 is SNEGSKA (reference sequence). Here the CDR3 DNA reads TGCAGTGCTAGAGAGCCCGGGACAGGACAAGAGACCCAGTACTTC. It specifies CSAREPGTGQETQYF.

In its sample, this clonotype was seen many times. The V call is TRBV4-3, the J call TRBJ2-3; D gene uncertain. CDR1 is LGHNA, CDR2 YSLEER, per germline. CDR3 size: 17 residues. V lost 0 bases, J lost 2 bases, and 15 bases lay in between. This CDR3 is CASSQDYRGDPTDTQYF. The CDR3 DNA sequence: TGCGCCAGCAGCCAAGATTACCGCGGCGACCCCACAGATACGCAGTATTTT.

This clonotype has more than one count but fewer than ten. The V gene is TRBV6-2 or TRBV6-3, the J gene TRBJ2-5, with a weak D call TRBD1 (6 bases). This CDR3 has 15 amino acids. Trimming pared 5 bases from V and 5 bases from J, leaving 18 bases between. Germline values: CDR1 MNHEY, CDR2 SVGEGT. The CDR3 is CASSPRWGRVETQYF. The CDR3 DNA reads TGTGCCAGCAGTCCCCGTTGGGGGCGGGTGGAGACCCAGTACTTC.

This chain uses TRBV24-1 with TRBJ2-1, with D unclear. This CDR3 has 14 residues. Looked up from germline, CDR1 is KGHDR and CDR2 is SFDVKD. V lost 0 bases to trimming and J lost 12 bases, with 14 bases between them. DNA of the CDR3: TGTGCCACCAGTGATTTGGGGCGGAGCCTGGGGCAGTTCTTC. Translated: CATSDLGRSLGQFF.

This clonotype showed up many times. The rearrangement uses TRBV9 and TRBJ2-1, with TRBD1 matching 9 bases. Looked up from germline, CDR1 is SGDLS and CDR2 is YYNGEE. The length of the CDR3 is 15 residues. The junction had 5 bases not matched to a gene; V was cut back by 3 bases and J by 4 bases. The CDR3, as DNA: TGTGCCAGCAGCGGCATGGGACAGGGATACAATGAGCAGTTCTTC. As protein: CASSGMGQGYNEQFF.

Ten or more counts support this clonotype. V usage is TRBV5-1 and J usage is TRBJ2-5; 9 bases line up with TRBD1. Per germline, CDR1 SGHRS and CDR2 YFSETQ. J was trimmed by 5 bases and V by 0 bases; bases with no gene match: 5. The CDR3 extends over 15 amino acids. CDR3 nucleotides: TGCGCCAGCAGCTTGGGGGACAGGGCAGAGGAGACCCAGTACTTC. It translates to CASSLGDRAEETQYF.

J is TRBJ2-7 and V is TRBV20-1; 9 bases are a match to TRBD2. V was clipped by 8 bases and J by 4 bases; unmatched bases: 9. The CDR3 length is 13 residues. Germline V gives CDR1 DFQATT, CDR2 SNEGSKA (reference sequence). The CDR3 reads CSLARLAGYEQYF. The CDR3 DNA follows: TGCAGTCTGGCGAGGCTAGCGGGGTACGAGCAGTACTTC.

A few counts support this clonotype. V and J are TRBV6-2 or TRBV6-3 and TRBJ2-3; D possibly corresponds to TRBD2 (6 bases). Germline V gene data show CDR1 as MNHEY and CDR2 as SVGEGT. This CDR3 has 14 amino acids. The V and J ends lost 7 bases and 4 bases respectively, with 15 bases between them. The CDR3 DNA sequence: TGTGCCAGCACCTTGACCCCGGGGGCAGATACGCAGTATTTT. Translating it yields CASTLTPGADTQYF.

The sample holds a few counts of this clonotype. The chain is built from TRBV5-5 and TRBJ2-3, with a weak D call TRBD2 (5 bases). The CDR3 has 12 amino acids. V was cut by 0 bases and J by 8 bases, with 7 bases left in between. Germline V gene sequence: CDR1 SGHKS, CDR2 YYEKEE (reference sequence). CDR3 in amino acids: CASSLGAGTQYF. In DNA form, the CDR3 reads TGTGCCAGCAGCTTGGGGGCGGGTACGCAGTATTTT. Variable domain in full (rest from reference TRBV5-5 and TRBJ2-3): DAGVTQSPTHLIKTRGQQVTLRCSPISGHKSVSWYQQVLGQGPQFIFQYYEKEERGRGNFPDRFSARQFPNYSSELNVNALLLGDSALYLCASSLGAGTQYFGPGTRLTVL.